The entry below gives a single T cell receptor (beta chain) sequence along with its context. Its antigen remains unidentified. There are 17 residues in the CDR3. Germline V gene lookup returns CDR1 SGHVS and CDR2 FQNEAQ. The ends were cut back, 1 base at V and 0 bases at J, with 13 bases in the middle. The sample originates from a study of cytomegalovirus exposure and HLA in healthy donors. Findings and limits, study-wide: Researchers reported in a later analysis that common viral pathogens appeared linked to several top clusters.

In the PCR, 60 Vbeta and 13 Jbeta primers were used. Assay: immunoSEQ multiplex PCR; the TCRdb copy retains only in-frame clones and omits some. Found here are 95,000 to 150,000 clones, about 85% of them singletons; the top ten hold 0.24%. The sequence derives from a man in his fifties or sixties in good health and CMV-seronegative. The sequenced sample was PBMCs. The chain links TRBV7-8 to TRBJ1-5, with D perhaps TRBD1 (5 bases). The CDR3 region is CASSLDLTGYSNQPQHF. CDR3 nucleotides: TGTGCCAGCAGCTTAGATTTAACAGGATATAGCAATCAGCCCCAGCATTTT.